This T cell receptor (beta chain) was sequenced in a study of blood T cell repertoires in COVID-19. Study at large: T cells, B-cell-depleted T cells, or PBMCs supplied cDNA or gDNA.

This clone was recorded only once. Assay: immunoSEQ multiplex PCR; the TCRdb copy retains only in-frame clones and omits some. The profile shows some 130,000 clones, 88% of them singletons. The CDR3 totals 13 residues. Germline V gene sequence: CDR1 KGHSH, CDR2 LQKENI. The ends lost 5 bases at V and 6 bases at J; junction bases unmatched: 6. What was sequenced was peripheral blood. The chain has TRBV18 and TRBJ2-5, with 7 bases fitting TRBD1. The receptor was derived from a man aged 70-80 years with active COVID-19. CDR3 amino acids: CASSAGTEKTQYF. In nucleotides, the CDR3 is TGTGCCAGCTCAGCCGGGACAGAGAAGACCCAGTACTTC.